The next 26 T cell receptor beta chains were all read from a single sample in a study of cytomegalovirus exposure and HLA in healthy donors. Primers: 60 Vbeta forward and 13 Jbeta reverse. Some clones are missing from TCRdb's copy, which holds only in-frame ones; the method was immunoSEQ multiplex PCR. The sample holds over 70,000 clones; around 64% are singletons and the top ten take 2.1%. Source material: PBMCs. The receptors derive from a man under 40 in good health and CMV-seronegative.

Here the CDR3 reads CASSLTSAGELFF. The DNA of the CDR3 is TGTGCCAGCAGCTTGACTAGCGCCGGGGAGCTGTTTTTT. The chain uses TRBV7-3 and TRBJ2-2, with 8 bases that match TRBD2. The V segment lost 3 bases and the J segment 6 bases; nucleotides outside the gene matches: 0. CDR1 is SGHTA and CDR2 is FQGTGA in the germline V gene. This CDR3 contains 13 residues.

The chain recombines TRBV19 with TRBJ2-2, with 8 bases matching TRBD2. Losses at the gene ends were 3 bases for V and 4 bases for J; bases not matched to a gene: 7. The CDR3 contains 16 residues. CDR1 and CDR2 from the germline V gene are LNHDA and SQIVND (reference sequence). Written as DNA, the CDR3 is TGTGCCAGTAGTATTGCTCCCGGGAGGGCCACCGGGGAGCTGTTTTTT. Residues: CASSIAPGRATGELFF.

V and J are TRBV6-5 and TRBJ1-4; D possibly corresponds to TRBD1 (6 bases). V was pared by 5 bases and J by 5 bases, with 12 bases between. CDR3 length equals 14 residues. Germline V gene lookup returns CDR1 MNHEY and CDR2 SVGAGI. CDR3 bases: TGTGCCAGCAGTCCCGTGCAGGGGAATGAAAAACTGTTTTTT. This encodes CASSPVQGNEKLFF.

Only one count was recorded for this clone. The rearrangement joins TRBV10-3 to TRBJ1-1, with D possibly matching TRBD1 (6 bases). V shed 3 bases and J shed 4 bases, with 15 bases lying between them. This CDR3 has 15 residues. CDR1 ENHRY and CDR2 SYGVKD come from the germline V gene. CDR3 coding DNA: TGTGCCATCAGTGAAAATCCCAGGGGCTCCACTGAAGCTTTCTTT. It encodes CAISENPRGSTEAFF.

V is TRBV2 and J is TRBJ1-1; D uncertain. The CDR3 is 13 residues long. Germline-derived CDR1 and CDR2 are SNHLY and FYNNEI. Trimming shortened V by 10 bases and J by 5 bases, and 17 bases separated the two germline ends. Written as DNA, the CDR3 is TGTGCCACCAGACCTCTGCGAGAAACTGAAGCTTTCTTT. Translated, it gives CATRPLRETEAFF. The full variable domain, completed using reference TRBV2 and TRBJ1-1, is EPEVTQTPSHQVTQMGQEVILRCVPISNHLYFYWYRQILGQKVEFLVSFYNNEISEKSEIFDDQFSVERPDGSNFTLKIRSTKLEDSAMYFCATRPLRETEAFFGQGTRLTVV.

The CDR3 loop reads CASSQLTGSSSYNSPLHF. The CDR3 DNA reads TGCGCCAGCAGCCAACTGACAGGGTCCAGCTCCTATAATTCACCCCTCCACTTT. The chain links TRBV4-1 to TRBJ1-6; the match to TRBD1 covers 7 bases. The J segment lost 0 bases and the V segment lost 2 bases, leaving 7 bases of the junction unmatched. CDR1 MGHRA and CDR2 YSYEKL come from the germline V gene. The CDR3 has 18 amino acids.

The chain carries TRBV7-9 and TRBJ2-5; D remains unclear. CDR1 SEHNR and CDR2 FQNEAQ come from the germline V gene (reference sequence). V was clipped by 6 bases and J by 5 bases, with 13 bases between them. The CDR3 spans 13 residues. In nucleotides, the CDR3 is TGTGCCAGCAGGCAACTTCCGAGGGAGACCCAGTACTTC. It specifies CASRQLPRETQYF.

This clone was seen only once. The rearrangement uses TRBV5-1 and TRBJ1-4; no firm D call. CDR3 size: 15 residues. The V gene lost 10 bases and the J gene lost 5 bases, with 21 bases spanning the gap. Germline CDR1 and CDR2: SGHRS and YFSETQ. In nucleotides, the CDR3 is TGCGCCTCCCATCTCCGCGGAGGGCAAAATGAAAAACTGTTTTTT. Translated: CASHLRGGQNEKLFF.

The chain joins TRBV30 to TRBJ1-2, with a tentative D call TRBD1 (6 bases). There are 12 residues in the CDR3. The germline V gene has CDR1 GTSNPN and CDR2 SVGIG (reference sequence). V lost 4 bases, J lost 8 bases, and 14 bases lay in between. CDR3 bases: TGTGCCTGGATTACAGGGCCGGGCGGCTACACCTTC. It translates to CAWITGPGGYTF.

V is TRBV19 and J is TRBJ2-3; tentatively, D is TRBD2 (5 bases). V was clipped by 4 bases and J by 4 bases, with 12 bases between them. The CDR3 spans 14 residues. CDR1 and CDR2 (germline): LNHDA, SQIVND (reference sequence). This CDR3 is CASSKVLAPDTQYF. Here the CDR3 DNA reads TGTGCCAGTAGTAAGGTGCTAGCTCCAGATACGCAGTATTTT.

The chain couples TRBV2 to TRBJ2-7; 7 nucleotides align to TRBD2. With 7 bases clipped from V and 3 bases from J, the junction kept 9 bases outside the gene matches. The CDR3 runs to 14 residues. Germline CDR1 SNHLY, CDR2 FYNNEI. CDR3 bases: TGTGCCAGCACCCCGGGACTAATAAACTACGAGCAGTACTTC. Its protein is CASTPGLINYEQYF.

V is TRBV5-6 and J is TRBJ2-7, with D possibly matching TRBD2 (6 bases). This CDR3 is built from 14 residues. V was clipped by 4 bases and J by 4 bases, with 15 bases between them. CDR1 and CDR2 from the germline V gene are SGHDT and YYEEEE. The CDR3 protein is CASSPDVGGYEQYF. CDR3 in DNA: TGTGCCAGCAGCCCCGACGTGGGGGGATACGAGCAGTACTTC.

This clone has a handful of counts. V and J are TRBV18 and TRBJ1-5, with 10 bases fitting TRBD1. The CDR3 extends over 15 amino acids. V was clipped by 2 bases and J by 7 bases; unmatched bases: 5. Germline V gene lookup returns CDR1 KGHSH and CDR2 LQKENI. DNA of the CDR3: TGTGCCAGCTCACCAGGGACAGGGGTTGGACAGCCCCAGCATTTT. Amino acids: CASSPGTGVGQPQHF.

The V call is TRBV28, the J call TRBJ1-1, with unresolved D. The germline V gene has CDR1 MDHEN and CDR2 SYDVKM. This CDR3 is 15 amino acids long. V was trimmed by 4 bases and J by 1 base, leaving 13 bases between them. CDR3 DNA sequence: TGTGCCAGCAGTTCATTCCCACAGCAGAACACTGAAGCTTTCTTT. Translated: CASSSFPQQNTEAFF.

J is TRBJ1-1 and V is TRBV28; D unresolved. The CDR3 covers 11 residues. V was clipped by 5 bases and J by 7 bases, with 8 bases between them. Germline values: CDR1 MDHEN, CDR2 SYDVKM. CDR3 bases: TGTGCCAGCAGTCTGACTAATGAAGCTTTCTTT. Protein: CASSLTNEAFF. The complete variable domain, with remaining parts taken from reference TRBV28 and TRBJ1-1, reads DVKVTQSSRYLVKRTGEKVFLECVQDMDHENMFWYRQDPGLGLRLIYFSYDVKMKEKGDIPEGYSVSREKKERFSLILESASTNQTSMYLCASSLTNEAFFGQGTRLTVV.

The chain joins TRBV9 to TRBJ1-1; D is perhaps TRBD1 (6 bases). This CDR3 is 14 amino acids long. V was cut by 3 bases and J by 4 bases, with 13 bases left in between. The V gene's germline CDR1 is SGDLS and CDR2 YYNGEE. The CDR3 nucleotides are TGTGCCAGCAGCGCCCGACAGGCGACCACTGAAGCTTTCTTT. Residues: CASSARQATTEAFF.

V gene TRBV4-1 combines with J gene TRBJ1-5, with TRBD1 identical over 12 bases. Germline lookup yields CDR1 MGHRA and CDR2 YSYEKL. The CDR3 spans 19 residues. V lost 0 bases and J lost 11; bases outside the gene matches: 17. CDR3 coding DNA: TGCGCCAGCAGCCAAGATCAGTCCGGGACAGGGGGCACCGGATGGGCCCAGCATTTT. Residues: CASSQDQSGTGGTGWAQHF.

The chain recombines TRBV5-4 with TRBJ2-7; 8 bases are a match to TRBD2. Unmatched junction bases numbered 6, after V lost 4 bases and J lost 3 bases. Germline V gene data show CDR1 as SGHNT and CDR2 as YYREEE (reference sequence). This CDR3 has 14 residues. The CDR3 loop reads CASSVGLGFYEQYF. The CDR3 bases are TGTGCCAGCAGCGTGGGACTAGGTTTCTACGAGCAGTACTTC.

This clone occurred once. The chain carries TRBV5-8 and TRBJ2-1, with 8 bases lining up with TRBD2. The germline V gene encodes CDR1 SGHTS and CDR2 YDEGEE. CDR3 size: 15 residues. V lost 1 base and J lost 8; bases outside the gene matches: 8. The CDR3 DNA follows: TGTGCCAGCAGCTTGTCCGGGAGGGCCTGGGATGAGCAGTTCTTC. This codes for CASSLSGRAWDEQFF.

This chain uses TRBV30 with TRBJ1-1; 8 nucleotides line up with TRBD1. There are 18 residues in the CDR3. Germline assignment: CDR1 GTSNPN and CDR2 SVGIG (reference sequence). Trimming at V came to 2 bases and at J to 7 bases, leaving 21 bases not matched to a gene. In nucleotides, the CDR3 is TGTGCCTGGAGTACTCTTCAGGGGGCGGTTGGGCTTGGGGGTGAAGCTTTCTTT. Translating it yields CAWSTLQGAVGLGGEAFF.

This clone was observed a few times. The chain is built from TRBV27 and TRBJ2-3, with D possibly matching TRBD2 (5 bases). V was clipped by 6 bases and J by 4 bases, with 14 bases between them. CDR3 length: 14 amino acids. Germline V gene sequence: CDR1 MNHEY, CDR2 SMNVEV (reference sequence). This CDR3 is CASSPRVGADTQYF. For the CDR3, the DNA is TGTGCCAGCAGCCCCCGAGTCGGGGCAGATACGCAGTATTTT.

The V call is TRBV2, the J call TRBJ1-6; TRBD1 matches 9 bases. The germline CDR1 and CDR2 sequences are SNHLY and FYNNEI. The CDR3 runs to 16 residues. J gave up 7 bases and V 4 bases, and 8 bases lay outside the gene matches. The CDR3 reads CASSVPPGQGNSPLHF. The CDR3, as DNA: TGTGCCAGCAGTGTCCCGCCGGGACAGGGAAATTCACCCCTCCACTTT.

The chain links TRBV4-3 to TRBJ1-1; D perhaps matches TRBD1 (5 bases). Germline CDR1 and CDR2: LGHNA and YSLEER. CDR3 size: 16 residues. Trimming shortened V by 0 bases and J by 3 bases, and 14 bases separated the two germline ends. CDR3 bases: TGCGCCAGCAGCCAAGATACCTTCCTCAGGGACACTGAAGCTTTCTTT. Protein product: CASSQDTFLRDTEAFF.

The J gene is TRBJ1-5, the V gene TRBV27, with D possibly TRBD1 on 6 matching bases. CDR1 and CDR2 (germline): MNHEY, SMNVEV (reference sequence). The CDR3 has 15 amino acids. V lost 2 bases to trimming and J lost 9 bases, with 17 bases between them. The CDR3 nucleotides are TGTGCCAGCAGTTTAAGTGGACAGTGGCATCGGCCCCAGCATTTT. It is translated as CASSLSGQWHRPQHF.

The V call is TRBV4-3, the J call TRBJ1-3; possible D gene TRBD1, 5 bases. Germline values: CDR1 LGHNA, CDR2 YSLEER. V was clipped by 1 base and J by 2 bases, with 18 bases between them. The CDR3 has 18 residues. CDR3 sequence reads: CASSQVAGLRGAGNTIYF. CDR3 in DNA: TGCGCCAGCAGCCAAGTGGCGGGACTCCGGGGCGCTGGAAACACCATATATTTT.

CDR3 amino acids: CAWSETLGANQPQHF. The CDR3 nucleotides are TGTGCCTGGAGTGAAACTCTAGGGGCTAATCAGCCCCAGCATTTT. J is TRBJ1-5 and V is TRBV30; the D gene is possibly TRBD1 (5 bases). The germline CDR1 and CDR2 sequences are GTSNPN and SVGIG (reference sequence). V was shortened by 1 base and J by 4 bases, with 14 bases between the two germline ends. The CDR3 spans 15 residues.